This T cell receptor beta chain was sequenced in a study of T cell responses to AZD1222 COVID-19 vaccine. The data were produced by immunoSEQ multiplex PCR, yet TCRdb's version contains in-frame clones alone and is incomplete. In the table there are roughly 200,000 clones, 85% to 95% of which are singletons. Concerning this clone itself: The antigen is undetermined.

The study, taken as a whole, reports: Targets within unmutated variant regions were reportedly found for nearly half of spike-specific TCRs. Baseline serology detected seropositivity in only six or seven AZD1222 recipients. Compared with day 0, the breadth and depth of the Spike-specific TCR repertoire rose significantly after two doses of AZD1222. Clonal diversity may have been underestimated, and the donors were mostly white British, with more females than males.

The trim removed 5 bases at V and 1 base at J, leaving 2 bases unmatched. CDR1 and CDR2 (germline): LGHNA, YSLEER. CDR3 size: 15 residues. The chain is built from TRBV4-3 and TRBJ1-5, with 10 bases identical to TRBD1. The clonotype was recovered from an adult in good health. Specimen: peripheral blood, collected on day 0 of AZD1222 vaccination. CDR3 residues: CASSRDRGSNQPQHF. The CDR3 coding sequence is TGCGCCAGCAGCAGGGACAGGGGAAGCAATCAGCCCCAGCATTTT.